This paragraph covers one T cell receptor (beta chain) sequence. What it binds is unknown. Only in-frame clones appear in the TCRdb table, and some are missing; sequencing was by immunoSEQ multiplex PCR. This sample carries about 77,000 clones, around 92% of them seen once, and the ten largest clones take about 0.14%. This entry comes from a study of human versus mouse CDR3 diversity and MHC coevolution. Points from the study as a whole: In humans, T-cell selection involved about 6 MHC II alleles. Human CDR3s averaged more deletions and insertions than mouse CDR3s.

Sorting isolated naive CD4 T cells lacking CD45RO and expressing CD62L. The sequenced material came from naive CD4+ T cells from blood. Subset meaning: CD45RO-negative CD62L-positive naive CD4 T cells. This clonotype was obtained from a person aged 30-69 years in good health.

CDR3 DNA sequence: TGTGCCAGCAGCTTTCTAGCCGACATAGAGGTCACCGGGGAGCTGTTTTTT. Its protein product is CASSFLADIEVTGELFF. V is TRBV5-5 and J is TRBJ2-2; a possible D gene is TRBD2 (5 bases). The germline V and J ends were trimmed by 2 bases and 4 bases, with 18 bases remaining between them. This CDR3 is 17 amino acids long. CDR1 is SGHKS, CDR2 YYEKEE, per germline (reference sequence).